This T cell receptor beta chain was recorded in a study of cytomegalovirus exposure and HLA in healthy donors. CDR3 length: 17 residues. Germline assignment: CDR1 SGDLS and CDR2 YYNGEE. V shed 0 bases, J shed 4 bases, and the junction held 9 bases outside the gene matches. Study observations and caveats: With high specificity and sensitivity, the classifier reportedly diagnosed cytomegalovirus status.

Sequenced by immunoSEQ multiplex PCR; TCRdb stores in-frame clones only, minus some. This table holds 150,000 to 160,000 clones, 65% to 90% found once. Points on this clone: Its antigen remains unidentified.

Sequencing was carried out using PBMCs. The receptor's source is a man in his late teens or twenties in good health and CMV-seropositive. The genes are TRBV9 and TRBJ2-3, with 9 bases aligning to TRBD2. Written as DNA, the CDR3 is TGTGCCAGCAGCGTAGCTTCTGGCGGGGGGGGTGCAGATACGCAGTATTTT. Protein: CASSVASGGGGADTQYF.